This section outlines one TCR beta chain sequence together with its context. Germline V CDR1 and CDR2: SGHTA, FQGNSA. Trimming cost V 4 bases and J 2 bases; bases outside gene matches: 7. The CDR3 is 16 residues long. Sequencing was performed with immunoSEQ multiplex PCR; in TCRdb, only in-frame clones are kept and a portion is missing. The sample lists roughly 230,000 clones, roughly 85% occurring once. This sample is part of a study of blood T cell repertoires in COVID-19. Study details: Material from acute and convalescent COVID-19 was sourced from the United States, Italy and Spain.

The rearrangement links TRBV7-2 to TRBJ1-5; TRBD1 matches 8 bases. The sequenced sample consisted of peripheral blood. The receptor's source is a man aged 50 to 59 with COVID-19, enrolled during active disease. CDR3 DNA: TGTGCCAGCAGCTCTCCAGGGGGCGCCGGCAATCAGCCCCAGCATTTT. This encodes CASSSPGGAGNQPQHF.